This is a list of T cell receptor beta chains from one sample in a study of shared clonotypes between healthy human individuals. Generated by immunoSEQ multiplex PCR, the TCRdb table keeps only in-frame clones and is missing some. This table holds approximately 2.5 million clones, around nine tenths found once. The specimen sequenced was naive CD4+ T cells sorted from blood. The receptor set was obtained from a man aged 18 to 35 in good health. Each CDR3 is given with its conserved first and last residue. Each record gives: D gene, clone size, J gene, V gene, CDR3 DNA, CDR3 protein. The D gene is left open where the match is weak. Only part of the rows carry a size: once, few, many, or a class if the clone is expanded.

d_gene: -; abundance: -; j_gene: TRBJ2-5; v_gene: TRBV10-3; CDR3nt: TGTGCCATCAGTGATACCGACAACGGAGAGACCCAGTACTTC; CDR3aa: CAISDTDNGETQYF
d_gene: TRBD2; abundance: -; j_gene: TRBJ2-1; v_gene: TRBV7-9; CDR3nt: TGTGCCAGCAGCTTAGCGGGGGGGAACAATGAGCAGTTCTTC; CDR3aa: CASSLAGGNNEQFF
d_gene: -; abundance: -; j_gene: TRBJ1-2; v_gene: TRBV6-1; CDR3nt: TGTGCCAGCAGCCCCGGGACTAACTATGGCTACACCTTC; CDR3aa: CASSPGTNYGYTF
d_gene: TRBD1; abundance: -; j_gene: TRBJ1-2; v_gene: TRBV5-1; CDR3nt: TGCGCCAGCAGCCCCGGACAGGGAGGCTATGGCTACACCTTC; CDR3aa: CASSPGQGGYGYTF
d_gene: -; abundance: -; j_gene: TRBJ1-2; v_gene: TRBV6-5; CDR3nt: TGTGCCAGCAGTTACTTAAGGGACACTGATGGCTACACCTTC; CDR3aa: CASSYLRDTDGYTF
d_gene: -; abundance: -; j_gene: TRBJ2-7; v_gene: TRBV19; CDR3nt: TGTGCCAGTAGTCTCTGGACCGATCCCTACGAGCAGTACTTC; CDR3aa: CASSLWTDPYEQYF
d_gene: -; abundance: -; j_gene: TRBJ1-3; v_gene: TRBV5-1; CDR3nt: TGCGCCAGCAGCTTAGACATTGGAAACACCATATATTTT; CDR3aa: CASSLDIGNTIYF
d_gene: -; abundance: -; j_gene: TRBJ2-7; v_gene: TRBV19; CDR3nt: TGTGCCAGTAGTATTTCCCCAAACACGTACGAGCAGTACTTC; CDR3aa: CASSISPNTYEQYF
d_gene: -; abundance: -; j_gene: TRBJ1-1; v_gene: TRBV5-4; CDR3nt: TGTGCCAGCAGCCTGGGGTTTATGAACACTGAAGCTTTCTTT; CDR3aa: CASSLGFMNTEAFF
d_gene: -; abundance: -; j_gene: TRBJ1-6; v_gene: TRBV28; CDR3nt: TGTGCCAGCAATTGGCGGGGTCTATCACCCCTCCACTTT; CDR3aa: CASNWRGLSPLHF
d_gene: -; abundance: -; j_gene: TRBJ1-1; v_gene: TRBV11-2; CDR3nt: TGTGCCAGCAGCTTAGTCCCGGGGGGCCCGGGGGGAGCTTTCTTT; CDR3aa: CASSLVPGGPGGAFF
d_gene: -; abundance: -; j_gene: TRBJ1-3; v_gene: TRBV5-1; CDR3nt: TGCGCCAGCAGCAACGCACAGTCCCTTTCTGGAAACACCATATATTTT; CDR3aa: CASSNAQSLSGNTIYF
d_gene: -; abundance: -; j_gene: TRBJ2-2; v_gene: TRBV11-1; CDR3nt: TGTGCCAGCAGCTTATATGGGCAGGGGTACACCGGGGAGCTGTTTTTT; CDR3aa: CASSLYGQGYTGELFF
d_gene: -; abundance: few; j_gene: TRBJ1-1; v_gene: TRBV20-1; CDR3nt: TGCAGTGCTATTAGGACTGAAGCTTTCTTT; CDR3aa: CSAIRTEAFF
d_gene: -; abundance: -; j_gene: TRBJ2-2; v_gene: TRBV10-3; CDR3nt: TGTGCCATCAGTACGAACACCGGGGAGCTGTTTTTT; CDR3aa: CAISTNTGELFF
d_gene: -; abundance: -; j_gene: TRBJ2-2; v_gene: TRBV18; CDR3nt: TGTGCCAGCTCACCCTTCGAGGAGCTGTTTTTT; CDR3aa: CASSPFEELFF
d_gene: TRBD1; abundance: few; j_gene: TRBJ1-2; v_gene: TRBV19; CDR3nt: TGTGCCACCCTCCGACAGGGTTCTAGCTATGGCTACACCTTC; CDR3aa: CATLRQGSSYGYTF
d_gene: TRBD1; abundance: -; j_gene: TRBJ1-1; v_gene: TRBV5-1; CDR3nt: TGCGCCAGCAGCCGTGGACAGGGGGACACTGAAGCTTTCTTT; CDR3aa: CASSRGQGDTEAFF
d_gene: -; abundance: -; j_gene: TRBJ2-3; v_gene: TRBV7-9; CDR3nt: TGTGCCAGCAGCCTTGGTACGCAGTATTTT; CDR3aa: CASSLGTQYF
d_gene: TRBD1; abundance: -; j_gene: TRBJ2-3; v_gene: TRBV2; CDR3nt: TGTGCCAGCAGTGTAGACAGGGGCACAGATACGCAGTATTTT; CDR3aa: CASSVDRGTDTQYF
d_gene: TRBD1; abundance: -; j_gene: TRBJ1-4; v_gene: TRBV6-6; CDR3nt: TGTGCCAGCAGACAGACAGGGGCTAATGAAAAACTGTTTTTT; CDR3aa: CASRQTGANEKLFF
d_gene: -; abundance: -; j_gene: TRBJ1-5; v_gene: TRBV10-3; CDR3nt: TGTGCCATCAGTGAGTCGGCAGGTAGGCAGCCCCAGCATTTT; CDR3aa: CAISESAGRQPQHF
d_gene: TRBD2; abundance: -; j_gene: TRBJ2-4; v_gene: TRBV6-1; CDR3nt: TGTGCCAGCAGTGAAAGGTTGAGCGGGAGATCAATTTTTGGAGTAGCCAAAAACATTCAGTACTTC; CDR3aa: CASSERLSGRSIFGVAKNIQYF
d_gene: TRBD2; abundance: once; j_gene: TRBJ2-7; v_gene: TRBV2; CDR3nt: TGTGCCAGCCGGCTAGCGGGATTAGCCTACGAGCAGTACTTC; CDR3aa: CASRLAGLAYEQYF
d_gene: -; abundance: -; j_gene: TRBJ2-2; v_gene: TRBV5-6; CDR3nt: TGTGCCAGCAGCCAACGGGACTGGGTTAAGGGGGAGCTGTTTTTT; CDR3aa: CASSQRDWVKGELFF
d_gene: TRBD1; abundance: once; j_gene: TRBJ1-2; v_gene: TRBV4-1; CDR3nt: TGCGCCAGCAGCCTTCCGAGCCGGGACAGGGGCTATGGCTACACCTTC; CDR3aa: CASSLPSRDRGYGYTF
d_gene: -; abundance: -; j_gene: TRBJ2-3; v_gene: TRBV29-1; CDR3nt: TGCAGCGTTACCCCGGACACCTTTAGCACAGATACGCAGTATTTT; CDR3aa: CSVTPDTFSTDTQYF
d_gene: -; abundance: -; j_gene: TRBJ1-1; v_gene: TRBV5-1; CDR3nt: TGCGCCAGCAGTTCCCGGAGGGATCTGAACACTGAAGCTTTCTTT; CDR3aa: CASSSRRDLNTEAFF
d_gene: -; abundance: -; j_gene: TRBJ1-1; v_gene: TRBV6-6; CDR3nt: TGTGCCAGCATGGGGACTACGGTGAACACTGAAGCTTTCTTT; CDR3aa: CASMGTTVNTEAFF
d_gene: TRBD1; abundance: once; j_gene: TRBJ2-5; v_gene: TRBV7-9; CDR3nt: TGTGCCAGCAGCTTAGGAGCAGGGGGCGGGGAGACCCAGTACTTC; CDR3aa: CASSLGAGGGETQYF
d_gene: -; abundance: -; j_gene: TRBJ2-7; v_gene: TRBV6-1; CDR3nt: TGTGCCAGCATGGATCCCAGCAGGGTGGGCGAGCAGTACTTC; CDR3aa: CASMDPSRVGEQYF
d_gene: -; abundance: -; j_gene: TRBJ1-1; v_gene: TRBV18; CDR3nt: TGTGCCAGCTCCCCCGACACTGAAGCTTTCTTT; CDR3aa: CASSPDTEAFF
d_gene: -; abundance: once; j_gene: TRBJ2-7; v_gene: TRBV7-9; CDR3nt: TGTGCCAGCAGCTTAGGTGCGACTATAGGCGAGCAGTACTTC; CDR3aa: CASSLGATIGEQYF
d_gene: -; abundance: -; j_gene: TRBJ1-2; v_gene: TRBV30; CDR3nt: TGTGCCTGGGCCGGGCAGGCTAACTATGGCTACACCTTC; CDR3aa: CAWAGQANYGYTF
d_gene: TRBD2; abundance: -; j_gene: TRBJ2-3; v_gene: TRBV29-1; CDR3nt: TGCAGCGCAGGGCGGGGGGCAGTAGATACGCAGTATTTT; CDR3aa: CSAGRGAVDTQYF
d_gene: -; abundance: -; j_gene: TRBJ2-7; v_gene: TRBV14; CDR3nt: TGTGCCAGCAGCCAACCGACAGTGAGCGAGCAGTACTTC; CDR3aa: CASSQPTVSEQYF
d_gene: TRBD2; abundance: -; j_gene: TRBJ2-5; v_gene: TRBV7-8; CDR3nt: TGTGCCAGCAGCCCAGGACTAGGGGTTGGTGGGGAGACCCAGTACTTC; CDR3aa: CASSPGLGVGGETQYF
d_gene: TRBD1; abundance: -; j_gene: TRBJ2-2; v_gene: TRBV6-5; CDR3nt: TGTGCCAACCCCCAGGGGGTCGGGGAGCTGTTTTTT; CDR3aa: CANPQGVGELFF
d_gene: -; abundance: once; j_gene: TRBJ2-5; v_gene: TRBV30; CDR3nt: TGTGCCTGGACAGTACATGGACTACCAGAAGAGACCCAGTACTTC; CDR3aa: CAWTVHGLPEETQYF
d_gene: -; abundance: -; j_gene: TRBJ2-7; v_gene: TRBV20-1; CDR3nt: TGCAGTGGCAGACTAGGCTACGAGCAGTACTTC; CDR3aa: CSGRLGYEQYF
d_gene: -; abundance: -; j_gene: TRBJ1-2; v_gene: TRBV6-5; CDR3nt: TGTGCCAGCAGTTACGATTTGGGCAGCGCCTATGGCTACACCTTC; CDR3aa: CASSYDLGSAYGYTF
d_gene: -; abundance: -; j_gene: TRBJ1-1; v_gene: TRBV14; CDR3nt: TGTGCCAGCAGCTTCATAGGGAACACTGAAGCTTTCTTT; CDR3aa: CASSFIGNTEAFF
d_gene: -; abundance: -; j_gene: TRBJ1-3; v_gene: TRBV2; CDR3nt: TGTGCCAGCAGTGACCGAAACTCTGGAAACACCATATATTTT; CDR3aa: CASSDRNSGNTIYF
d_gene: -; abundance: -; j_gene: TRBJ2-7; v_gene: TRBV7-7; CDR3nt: TGTGCTAGCACCGTATGGGTGGAAGTGGCTGGGTACGAGCAGTACTTC; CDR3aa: CASTVWVEVAGYEQYF
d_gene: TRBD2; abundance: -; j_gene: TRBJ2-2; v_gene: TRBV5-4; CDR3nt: TGTGCCAGCAGCCGCGGGGGACTAGCGGGAGGAAGGACCGGGGAGCTGTTTTTT; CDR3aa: CASSRGGLAGGRTGELFF
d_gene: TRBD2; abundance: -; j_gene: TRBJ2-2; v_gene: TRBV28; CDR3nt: TGTGCCAGCCAGAGCGGGGGGGCTACCGGGGAGCTGTTTTTT; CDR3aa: CASQSGGATGELFF
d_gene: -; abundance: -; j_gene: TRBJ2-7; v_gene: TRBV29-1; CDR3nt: TGCAGCGTTGCCAGGGGGGGCGAGCAGTACTTC; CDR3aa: CSVARGGEQYF
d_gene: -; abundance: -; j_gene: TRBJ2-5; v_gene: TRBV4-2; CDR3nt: TGTGCCAGCAGCCAAGCTAACGGGGAAGAGACCCAGTACTTC; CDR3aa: CASSQANGEETQYF
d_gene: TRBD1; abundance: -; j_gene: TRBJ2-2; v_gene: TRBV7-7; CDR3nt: TGTGCTAGCAGCCAAGGGACAGCCAACCCCGGGGAGCTGTTTTTT; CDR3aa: CASSQGTANPGELFF
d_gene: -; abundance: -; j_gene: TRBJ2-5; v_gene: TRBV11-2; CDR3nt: TGTGCCAGCAGCTTAGATTGGGCTAGGGGTATCGATGAGACCCAGTACTTC; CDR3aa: CASSLDWARGIDETQYF
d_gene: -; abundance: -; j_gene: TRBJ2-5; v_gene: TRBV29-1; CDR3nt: TGCAGCGTTGGGAGTAACAGGAATAACCAAGAGACCCAGTACTTC; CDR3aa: CSVGSNRNNQETQYF
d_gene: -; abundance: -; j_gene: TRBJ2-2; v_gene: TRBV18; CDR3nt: TGTGCCAGCTCACCCTCCAGGGAGGACACCGGGGAGCTGTTTTTT; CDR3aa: CASSPSREDTGELFF
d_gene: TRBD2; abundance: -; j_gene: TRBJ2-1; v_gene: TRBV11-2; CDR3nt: TGTGCCAGCAGCTTCCAAGAGGGCCGGGACTACTACAATGAGCAGTTCTTC; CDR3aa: CASSFQEGRDYYNEQFF
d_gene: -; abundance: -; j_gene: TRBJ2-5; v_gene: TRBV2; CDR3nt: TGTGCCAGCAGTGAACGGCAGGTTATTAGCCCAGAGACCCAGTACTTC; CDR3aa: CASSERQVISPETQYF
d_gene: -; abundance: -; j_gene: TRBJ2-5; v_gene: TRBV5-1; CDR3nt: TGCGCCAGCAGCTTGGTATGGACGCGGGAGACCCAGTACTTC; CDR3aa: CASSLVWTRETQYF
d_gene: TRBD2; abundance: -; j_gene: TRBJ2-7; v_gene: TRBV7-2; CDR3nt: TGTGCCAGCAGCTTAACGCGGGAGCCAAACGAGCAGTACTTC; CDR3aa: CASSLTREPNEQYF
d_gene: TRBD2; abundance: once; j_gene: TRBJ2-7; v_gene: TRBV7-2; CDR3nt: TGTGCCAGCAGCACGGGACTAGTGCGCCTCAACGAGCAGTACTTC; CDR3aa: CASSTGLVRLNEQYF
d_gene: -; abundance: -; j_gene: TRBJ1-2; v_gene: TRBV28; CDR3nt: TGTGCCAGCCGTCCCCCGGGGGCGCCGGCCCAAAACAACTTC; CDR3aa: CASRPPGAPAQNNF
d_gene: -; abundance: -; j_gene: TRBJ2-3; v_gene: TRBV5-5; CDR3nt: TGTGCCAGCAGTCATGACGGTACGGGCACAGATACGCAGTATTTT; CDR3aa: CASSHDGTGTDTQYF